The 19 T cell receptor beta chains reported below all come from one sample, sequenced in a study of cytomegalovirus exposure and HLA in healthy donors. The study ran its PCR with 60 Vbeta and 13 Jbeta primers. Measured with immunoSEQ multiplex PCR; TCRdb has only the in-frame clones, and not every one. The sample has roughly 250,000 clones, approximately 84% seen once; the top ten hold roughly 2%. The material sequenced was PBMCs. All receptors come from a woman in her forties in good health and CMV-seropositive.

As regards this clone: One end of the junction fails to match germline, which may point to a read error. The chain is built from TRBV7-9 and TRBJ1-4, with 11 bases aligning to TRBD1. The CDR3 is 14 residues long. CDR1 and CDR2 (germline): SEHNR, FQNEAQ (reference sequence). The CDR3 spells CSSSPDRGPEKLFF. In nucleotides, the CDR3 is TGTTCCAGCAGCCCGGACAGGGGGCCCGAAAAACTGTTTTTT.

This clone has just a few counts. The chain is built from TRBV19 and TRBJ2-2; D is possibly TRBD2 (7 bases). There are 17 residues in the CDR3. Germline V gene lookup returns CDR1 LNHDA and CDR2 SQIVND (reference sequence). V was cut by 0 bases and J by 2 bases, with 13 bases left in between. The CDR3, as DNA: TGTGCCAGTAGTATAGATGGGGGGGGCCATAACACCGGGGAGCTGTTTTTT. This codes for CASSIDGGGHNTGELFF. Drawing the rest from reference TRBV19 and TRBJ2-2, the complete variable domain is DGGITQSPKYLFRKEGQNVTLSCEQNLNHDAMYWYRQDPGQGLRLIYYSQIVNDFQKGDIAEGYSVSREKKESFPLTVTSAQKNPTAFYLCASSIDGGGHNTGELFFGEGSRLTVL.

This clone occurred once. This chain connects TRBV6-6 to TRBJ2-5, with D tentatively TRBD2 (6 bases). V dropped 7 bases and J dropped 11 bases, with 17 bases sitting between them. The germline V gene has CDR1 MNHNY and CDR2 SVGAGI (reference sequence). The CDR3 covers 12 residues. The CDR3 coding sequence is TGTGCCAGCACGGAGGGTCCCGGGGAGCAGTACTTC. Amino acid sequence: CASTEGPGEQYF.

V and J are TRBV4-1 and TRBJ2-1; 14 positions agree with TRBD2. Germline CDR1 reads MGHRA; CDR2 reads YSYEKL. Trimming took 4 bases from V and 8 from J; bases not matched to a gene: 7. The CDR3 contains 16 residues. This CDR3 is CASSPQGTSGSDEQFF. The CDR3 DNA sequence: TGCGCCAGCAGCCCTCAGGGGACTAGCGGGAGCGATGAGCAGTTCTTC.

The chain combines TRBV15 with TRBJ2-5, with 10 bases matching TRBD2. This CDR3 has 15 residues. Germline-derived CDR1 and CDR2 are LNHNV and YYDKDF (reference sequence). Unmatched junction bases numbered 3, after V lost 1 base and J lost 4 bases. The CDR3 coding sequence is TGTGCCACCAGCAGAGGAATAGCGGGAGGAGAGACCCAGTACTTC. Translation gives CATSRGIAGGETQYF.

CDR3 sequence: CASSATSGRGNSPLHF. CDR3 bases: TGTGCCAGCAGTGCCACCTCGGGGAGGGGGAATTCACCCCTCCACTTT. The chain is built from TRBV27 and TRBJ1-6; tentative D call: TRBD1 (6 bases). The germline V gene encodes CDR1 MNHEY and CDR2 SMNVEV (reference sequence). CDR3 length: 16 amino acids. The V and J ends lost 5 bases and 7 bases respectively, with 18 bases between them.

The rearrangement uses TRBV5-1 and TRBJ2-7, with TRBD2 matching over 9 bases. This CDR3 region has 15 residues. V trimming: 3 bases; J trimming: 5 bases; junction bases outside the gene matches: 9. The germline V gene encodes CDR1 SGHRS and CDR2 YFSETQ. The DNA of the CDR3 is TGCGCCAGCAGCTCCACGGCTAGCGGGAAAAACGAGCAGTACTTC. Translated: CASSSTASGKNEQYF. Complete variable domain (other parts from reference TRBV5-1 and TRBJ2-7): KAGVTQTPRYLIKTRGQQVTLSCSPISGHRSVSWYQQTPGQGLQFLFEYFSETQRNKGNFPGRFSGRQFSNSRSEMNVSTLELGDSALYLCASSSTASGKNEQYFGPGTRLTVT.

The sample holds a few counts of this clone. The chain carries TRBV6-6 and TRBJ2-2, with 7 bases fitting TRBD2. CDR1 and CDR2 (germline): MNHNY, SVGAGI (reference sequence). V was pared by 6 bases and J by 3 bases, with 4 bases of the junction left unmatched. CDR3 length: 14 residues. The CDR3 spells CASSRTRDTGELFF. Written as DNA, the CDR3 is TGTGCCAGCAGCAGGACTAGGGACACCGGGGAGCTGTTTTTT.

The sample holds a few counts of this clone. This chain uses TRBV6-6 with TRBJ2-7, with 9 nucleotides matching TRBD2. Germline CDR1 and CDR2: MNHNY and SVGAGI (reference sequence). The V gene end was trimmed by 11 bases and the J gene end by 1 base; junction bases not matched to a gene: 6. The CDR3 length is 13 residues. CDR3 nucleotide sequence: TGTGCCGAGCGGGAGGACCAATCCTACGAGCAGTACTTC. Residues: CAEREDQSYEQYF.

CDR3: CASSFSRDAGYNEQFF. The CDR3 DNA is TGTGCCAGCAGCTTTTCCCGGGACGCGGGATACAATGAGCAGTTCTTC. The chain is built from TRBV7-2 and TRBJ2-1; tentatively, D is TRBD2 (6 bases). CDR3 length: 16 amino acids. Germline V gene data show CDR1 as SGHTA and CDR2 as FQGNSA. Deletions cut 3 bases from V and 4 bases from J, with 16 bases between.

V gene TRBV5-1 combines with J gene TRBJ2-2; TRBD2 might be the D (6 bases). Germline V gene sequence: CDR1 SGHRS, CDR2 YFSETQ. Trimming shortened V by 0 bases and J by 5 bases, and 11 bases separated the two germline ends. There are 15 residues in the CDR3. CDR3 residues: CASSLGLGGTGELFF. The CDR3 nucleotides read TGCGCCAGCAGCTTGGGACTAGGAGGAACCGGGGAGCTGTTTTTT.

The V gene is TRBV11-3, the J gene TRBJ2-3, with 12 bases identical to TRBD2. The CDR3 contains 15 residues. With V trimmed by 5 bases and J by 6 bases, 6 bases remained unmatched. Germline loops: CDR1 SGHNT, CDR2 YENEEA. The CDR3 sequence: CASSLGLAGGDTQYF. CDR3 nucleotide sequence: TGTGCCAGCAGCCTGGGGCTAGCGGGAGGGGATACGCAGTATTTT.

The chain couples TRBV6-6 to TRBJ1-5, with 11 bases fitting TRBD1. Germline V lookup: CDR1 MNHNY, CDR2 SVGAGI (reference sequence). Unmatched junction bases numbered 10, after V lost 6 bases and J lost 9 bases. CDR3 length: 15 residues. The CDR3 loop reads CASRPGGTGGWPQHF. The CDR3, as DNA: TGTGCCAGCAGGCCCGGCGGGACAGGGGGTTGGCCCCAGCATTTT.

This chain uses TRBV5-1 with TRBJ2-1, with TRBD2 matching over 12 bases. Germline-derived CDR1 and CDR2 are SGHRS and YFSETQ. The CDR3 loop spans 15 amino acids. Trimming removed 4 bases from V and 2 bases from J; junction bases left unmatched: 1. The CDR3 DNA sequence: TGCGCCAGCAGCGGGACTAGCGGGCCCTACAATGAGCAGTTCTTC. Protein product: CASSGTSGPYNEQFF.

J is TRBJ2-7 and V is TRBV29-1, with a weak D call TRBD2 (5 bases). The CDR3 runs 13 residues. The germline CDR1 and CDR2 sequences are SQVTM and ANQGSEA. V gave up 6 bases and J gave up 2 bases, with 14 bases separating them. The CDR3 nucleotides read TGCAGCGTATCACCGGGGAAACCCTACGAGCAGTACTTC. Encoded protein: CSVSPGKPYEQYF.

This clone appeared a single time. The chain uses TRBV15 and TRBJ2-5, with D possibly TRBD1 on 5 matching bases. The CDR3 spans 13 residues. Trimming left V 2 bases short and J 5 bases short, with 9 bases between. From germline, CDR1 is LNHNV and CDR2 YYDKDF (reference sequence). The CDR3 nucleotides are TGTGCCACCAGCAGAATAAAGGGGGAGACCCAGTACTTC. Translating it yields CATSRIKGETQYF. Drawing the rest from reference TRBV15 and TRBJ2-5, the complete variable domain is DAMVIQNPRYQVTQFGKPVTLSCSQTLNHNVMYWYQQKSSQAPKLLFHYYDKDFNNEADTPDNFQSRRPNTSFCFLDIRSPGLGDTAMYLCATSRIKGETQYFGPGTRLLVL.

CDR3 residues: CASSQDASGSNTGELFF. CDR3 coding DNA: TGCGCCAGCAGCCAAGATGCAAGCGGGAGTAATACCGGGGAGCTGTTTTTT. V and J are TRBV4-3 and TRBJ2-2; TRBD2 aligns across 8 bases. CDR1 and CDR2 from the germline V gene are LGHNA and YSLEER. The CDR3 is made up of 17 amino acids. The V segment lost 0 bases and the J segment 5 bases; nucleotides outside the gene matches: 8.

The CDR3 is CASRSDLANAYYEQYF. As DNA, the CDR3 is TGTGCCAGCAGGTCCGATCTAGCGAACGCCTACTACGAGCAGTACTTC. V and J are TRBV28 and TRBJ2-7; a weak D match, TRBD2 (6 bases). This CDR3 is built from 16 residues. Germline CDR1 is MDHEN and CDR2 is SYDVKM. Trimming stripped 6 bases from V and 3 bases from J, with 21 bases between.

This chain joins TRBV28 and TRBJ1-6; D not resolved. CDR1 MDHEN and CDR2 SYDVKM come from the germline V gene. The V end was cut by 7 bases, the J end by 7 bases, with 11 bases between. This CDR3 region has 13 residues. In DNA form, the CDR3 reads TGTGCCAGCAAGCCTCCTAGGAATTCACCCCTCCACTTT. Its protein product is CASKPPRNSPLHF.